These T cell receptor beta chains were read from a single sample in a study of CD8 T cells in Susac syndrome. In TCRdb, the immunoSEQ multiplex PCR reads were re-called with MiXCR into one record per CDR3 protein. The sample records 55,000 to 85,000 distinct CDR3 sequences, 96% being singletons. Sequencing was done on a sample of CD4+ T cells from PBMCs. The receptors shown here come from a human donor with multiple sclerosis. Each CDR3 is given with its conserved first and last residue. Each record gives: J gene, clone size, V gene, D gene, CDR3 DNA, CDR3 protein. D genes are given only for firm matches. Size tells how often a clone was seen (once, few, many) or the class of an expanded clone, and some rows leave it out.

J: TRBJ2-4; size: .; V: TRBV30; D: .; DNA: TGTGCCTGGAGTAGCCGGGGGACAGAAAACATTCAGTACTTC; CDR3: CAWSSRGTENIQYF
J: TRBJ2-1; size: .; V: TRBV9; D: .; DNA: TGTGCCAGCAGCGAGGGGGAGCAAACCAAGGGCCATGAGCAGTTCTTC; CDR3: CASSEGEQTKGHEQFF
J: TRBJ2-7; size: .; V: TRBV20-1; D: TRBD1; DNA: TGCAGTGCTAGAAATTGGGACAGGAGTTCCTACGAGCAGTACTTC; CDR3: CSARNWDRSSYEQYF
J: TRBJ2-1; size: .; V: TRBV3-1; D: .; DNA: TGTGCCAGCAGCCAAAACAGGGGAGGCAATGAGCAGTTCTTC; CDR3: CASSQNRGGNEQFF
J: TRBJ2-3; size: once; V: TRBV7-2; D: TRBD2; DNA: TGTGCCAGCAGCTCCACTAGCGGGGGACGGACAGATACGCAGTATTTT; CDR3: CASSSTSGGRTDTQYF
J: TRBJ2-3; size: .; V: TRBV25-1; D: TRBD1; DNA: TGTGCCAGCAGTGAAATCGCGACGGACAGGAACACAGATACGCAGTATTTT; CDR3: CASSEIATDRNTDTQYF
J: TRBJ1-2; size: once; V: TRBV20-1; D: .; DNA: TGCAGTGCTAGCCGGCCAGGGGACGGCTACACCTTC; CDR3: CSASRPGDGYTF
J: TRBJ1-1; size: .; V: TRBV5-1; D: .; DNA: TGCGCCAGCAGCGAAGGGATGAACACTGAAGCTTTCTTT; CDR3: CASSEGMNTEAFF
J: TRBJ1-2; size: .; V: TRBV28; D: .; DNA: TGTGCCAGCAGTCCCCGGGACGGTCTGAGCGGCTACACCTTC; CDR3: CASSPRDGLSGYTF
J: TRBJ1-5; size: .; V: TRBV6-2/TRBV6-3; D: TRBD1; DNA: TGTGCCAGCAGCCCTTTGGCAGGGGGCGTTCAGGGCAATCAGCCCCAGCATTTT; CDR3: CASSPLAGGVQGNQPQHF
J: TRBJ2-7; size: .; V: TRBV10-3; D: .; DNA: TGTGCCATCAGTGAGTCTTTGCATTCCTACGAGCAGTACTTC; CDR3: CAISESLHSYEQYF
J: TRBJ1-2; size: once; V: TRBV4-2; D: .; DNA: TGTGCCAGCAGCCAACCGGGGACACCCTATGGCTACACCTTC; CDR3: CASSQPGTPYGYTF
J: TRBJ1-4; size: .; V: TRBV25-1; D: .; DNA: TGTGCCAGCAGTGTCGCTCAGGGCATTCGGGAAAAACTGTTTTTT; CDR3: CASSVAQGIREKLFF
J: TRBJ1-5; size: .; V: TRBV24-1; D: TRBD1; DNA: TGTGCCACCAGTGACGCAGGGGGTAGTCAGCCCCAGCATTTT; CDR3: CATSDAGGSQPQHF
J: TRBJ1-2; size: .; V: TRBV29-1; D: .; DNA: TGCAGCGTCCGGGAGAGGGGAGTGAACTATGGCTACACCTTC; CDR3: CSVRERGVNYGYTF
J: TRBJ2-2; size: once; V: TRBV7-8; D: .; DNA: TGTGCCAGCAGCTTAGAACAAAGGGGAACCGGGGAGCTGTTTTTT; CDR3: CASSLEQRGTGELFF
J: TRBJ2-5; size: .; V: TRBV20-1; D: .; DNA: TGCAGTGCTAGGAGTCCCGGCGGGCAAGAGACCCAGTACTTC; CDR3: CSARSPGGQETQYF
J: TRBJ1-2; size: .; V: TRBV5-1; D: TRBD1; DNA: TGCGCCAGCAGCTCCGGAACAGGGGCCTTTGGCTACACCTTC; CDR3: CASSSGTGAFGYTF
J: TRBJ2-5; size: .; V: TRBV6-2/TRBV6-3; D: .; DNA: TGTGCCAGCGCGAAGCTTGGAGAGACCCAGTACTTC; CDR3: CASAKLGETQYF
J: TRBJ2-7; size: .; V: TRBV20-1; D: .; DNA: TGCAGTGCTAGCTCCGCCTACGAGCAGTACTTC; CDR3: CSASSAYEQYF
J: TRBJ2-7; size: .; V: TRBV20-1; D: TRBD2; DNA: TGCAGTGCCAGAACTAGCGGGGTCTACGAGCAGTACTTC; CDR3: CSARTSGVYEQYF
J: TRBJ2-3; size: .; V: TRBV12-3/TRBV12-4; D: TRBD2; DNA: TGTGCCAGCAATCCCCCGGGGGGGCGGGGAGATACGCAGTATTTT; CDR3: CASNPPGGRGDTQYF
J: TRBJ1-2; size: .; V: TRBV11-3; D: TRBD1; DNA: TGTGCCAGCAGCTTGAGTGACAGGGAACGTCTTGGCTACACCTTC; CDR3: CASSLSDRERLGYTF
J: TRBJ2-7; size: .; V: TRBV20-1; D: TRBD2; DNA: TGCAGTGCTAGTCGGGGGGGGCTCGACGAGCAGTACTTC; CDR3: CSASRGGLDEQYF
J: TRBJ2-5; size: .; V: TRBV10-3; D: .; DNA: TGTGCCATCAGTGGGGAGGACAGGGAGGGGAAGGAGACCCAGTACTTC; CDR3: CAISGEDREGKETQYF
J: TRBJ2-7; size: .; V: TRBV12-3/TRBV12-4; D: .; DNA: TGTGCCAGCAGTTTGGAAGGGGTGGGCCAGTACGAGCAGTACTTC; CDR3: CASSLEGVGQYEQYF
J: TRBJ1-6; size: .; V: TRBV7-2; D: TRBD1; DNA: TGTGCCAGCGGACCTTCGGGACAGCATTCTTCACCCCTCCACTTT; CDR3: CASGPSGQHSSPLHF
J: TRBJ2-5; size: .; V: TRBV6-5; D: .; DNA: TGTGCCAGCAGTCCCCCGGGGACCCAGTACTTC; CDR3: CASSPPGTQYF
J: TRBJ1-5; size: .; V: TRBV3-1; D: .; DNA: TGTGTTCGGGGGGGCAATCAGCCCCAGCATTTT; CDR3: CVRGGNQPQHF
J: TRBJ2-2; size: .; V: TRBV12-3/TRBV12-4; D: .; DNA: TGTGCCAGCAGCCACGAACAGGGGGGGGCCGGGGAGCTGTTTTTT; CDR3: CASSHEQGGAGELFF